The rows below give T cell receptor beta chains drawn from one sample of a study of cytomegalovirus exposure and HLA in healthy donors. This table comes from immunoSEQ multiplex PCR, and its TCRdb copy is limited to in-frame clones, with some not included. Found here are 95,000 to 150,000 clones, approximately 87% of them singletons; the top ten hold around 18%. The sample comprised PBMCs. These TCRs come from a man between 18 and 35 years old in good health and CMV-seropositive. Both conserved end residues are part of each CDR3. Each record gives: CDR3 length, V gene, J gene, clone size, D gene, CDR3 protein, CDR3 DNA. The D gene is left open where the match is weak. Not every row has a clone size; where given, it reads once, few, many or a size class.

CDR3 length: 13
V gene: TRBV27
J gene: TRBJ1-2
clone size: .
D gene: .
CDR3 protein: CASSLGRGYGYTF
CDR3 DNA: TGTGCCAGCAGTTTAGGCAGGGGCTATGGCTACACCTTC

CDR3 length: 16
V gene: TRBV9
J gene: TRBJ2-6
clone size: once
D gene: .
CDR3 protein: CASSVPGNSGANVLTF
CDR3 DNA: TGTGCCAGCAGCGTACCAGGGAACTCTGGGGCCAACGTCCTGACTTTC

CDR3 length: 17
V gene: TRBV6-4
J gene: TRBJ1-1
clone size: .
D gene: TRBD1
CDR3 protein: CASSDFRDRDWGTEAFF
CDR3 DNA: TGTGCCAGCAGTGACTTCCGGGACAGGGACTGGGGGACTGAAGCTTTCTTT

CDR3 length: 12
V gene: TRBV6-5
J gene: TRBJ1-5
clone size: .
D gene: .
CDR3 protein: CASSSGVQPQHF
CDR3 DNA: TGTGCCAGCAGTTCAGGGGTTCAGCCCCAGCATTTT

CDR3 length: 18
V gene: TRBV30
J gene: TRBJ1-1
clone size: .
D gene: .
CDR3 protein: CAWSANKPGTSLNTEAFF
CDR3 DNA: TGTGCCTGGAGTGCAAACAAACCCGGGACATCCTTGAACACTGAAGCTTTCTTT

CDR3 length: 14
V gene: TRBV28
J gene: TRBJ1-2
clone size: .
D gene: .
CDR3 protein: CASSLGQSNYGYTF
CDR3 DNA: TGTGCCAGCAGTTTAGGGCAGTCTAACTATGGCTACACCTTC

CDR3 length: 16
V gene: TRBV11-2
J gene: TRBJ2-7
clone size: .
D gene: TRBD2
CDR3 protein: CASSFTSGGAVYEQYF
CDR3 DNA: TGTGCCAGCAGCTTTACCAGCGGGGGGGCGGTCTACGAGCAGTACTTC

CDR3 length: 13
V gene: TRBV10-3
J gene: TRBJ2-7
clone size: .
D gene: TRBD1
CDR3 protein: CATTRQGHYEQYF
CDR3 DNA: TGTGCCACCACTCGACAGGGCCACTACGAGCAGTACTTC

CDR3 length: 13
V gene: TRBV4-2
J gene: TRBJ1-4
clone size: few
D gene: .
CDR3 protein: CASSPAGNEKLFF
CDR3 DNA: TGTGCCAGCAGCCCCGCCGGGAATGAAAAACTGTTTTTT

CDR3 length: 16
V gene: TRBV5-4
J gene: TRBJ2-1
clone size: .
D gene: TRBD2
CDR3 protein: CASSTTSGGAYNEQFF
CDR3 DNA: TGTGCCAGCAGCACGACTAGCGGGGGAGCCTACAATGAGCAGTTCTTC

CDR3 length: 11
V gene: TRBV6-1
J gene: TRBJ2-2
clone size: few
D gene: .
CDR3 protein: CASSAGGELFF
CDR3 DNA: TGTGCCAGCAGTGCAGGCGGGGAGCTGTTTTTT

CDR3 length: 15
V gene: TRBV6-5
J gene: TRBJ2-5
clone size: .
D gene: TRBD2
CDR3 protein: CASSIGGGAGETQYF
CDR3 DNA: TGTGCCAGCAGTATTGGCGGGGGGGCAGGAGAGACCCAGTACTTC

CDR3 length: 15
V gene: TRBV7-6
J gene: TRBJ2-2
clone size: .
D gene: .
CDR3 protein: CASRYLKRDTGELFF
CDR3 DNA: TGTGCCAGCAGGTACTTAAAGAGGGACACCGGGGAGCTGTTTTTT

CDR3 length: 15
V gene: TRBV4-1
J gene: TRBJ1-1
clone size: .
D gene: TRBD1
CDR3 protein: CASSQGQGAATEAFF
CDR3 DNA: TGCGCCAGCAGCCAGGGACAGGGGGCTGCCACTGAAGCTTTCTTT

CDR3 length: 18
V gene: TRBV5-1
J gene: TRBJ2-5
clone size: .
D gene: .
CDR3 protein: CASSLEGARTAYQETQYF
CDR3 DNA: TGCGCCAGCAGCTTGGAGGGAGCTCGGACAGCGTACCAAGAGACCCAGTACTTC

CDR3 length: 14
V gene: TRBV5-1
J gene: TRBJ1-4
clone size: .
D gene: .
CDR3 protein: CASSLVGTDRDIVF
CDR3 DNA: TGCGCCAGCAGCTTGGTGGGGACGGACAGAGATATTGTTTTT

CDR3 length: 14
V gene: TRBV6-1
J gene: TRBJ2-1
clone size: .
D gene: TRBD2
CDR3 protein: CASLSGGAYNEQFF
CDR3 DNA: TGTGCCAGCCTTAGCGGGGGGGCCTACAATGAGCAGTTCTTC

CDR3 length: 14
V gene: TRBV7-9
J gene: TRBJ1-1
clone size: .
D gene: .
CDR3 protein: CASSPQQGTTEAFF
CDR3 DNA: TGTGCCAGCAGCCCACAACAGGGTACCACTGAAGCTTTCTTT

CDR3 length: 12
V gene: TRBV9
J gene: TRBJ1-1
clone size: .
D gene: TRBD1
CDR3 protein: CASSLRQGEAFF
CDR3 DNA: TGTGCCAGCAGCCTCCGACAGGGGGAAGCTTTCTTT

CDR3 length: 14
V gene: TRBV7-6
J gene: TRBJ1-3
clone size: few
D gene: .
CDR3 protein: CASSSNQGFDTIYF
CDR3 DNA: TGTGCCAGCAGCTCTAACCAGGGCTTTGACACCATATATTTT

CDR3 length: 14
V gene: TRBV28
J gene: TRBJ2-7
clone size: .
D gene: .
CDR3 protein: CASSLAGQAYEQYF
CDR3 DNA: TGTGCCAGCAGTTTAGCAGGGCAGGCCTACGAGCAGTACTTC

CDR3 length: 14
V gene: TRBV9
J gene: TRBJ1-1
clone size: .
D gene: .
CDR3 protein: CASRPGLLTAEAFF
CDR3 DNA: TGTGCCAGCAGGCCGGGACTCCTGACGGCGGAAGCTTTCTTT

CDR3 length: 16
V gene: TRBV27
J gene: TRBJ2-2
clone size: .
D gene: .
CDR3 protein: CASSPLGGSYTGELFF
CDR3 DNA: TGTGCCAGCAGTCCCCTCGGAGGGAGTTACACCGGGGAGCTGTTTTTT

CDR3 length: 13
V gene: TRBV7-6
J gene: TRBJ2-7
clone size: .
D gene: .
CDR3 protein: CASSLTVFREQYF
CDR3 DNA: TGTGCCAGCAGCTTAACTGTTTTTCGCGAGCAGTACTTC

CDR3 length: 14
V gene: TRBV7-9
J gene: TRBJ1-1
clone size: .
D gene: TRBD1
CDR3 protein: CASSPDRMNTEAFF
CDR3 DNA: TGTGCCAGCAGCCCGGACAGGATGAACACTGAAGCTTTCTTT

CDR3 length: 14
V gene: TRBV27
J gene: TRBJ1-1
clone size: .
D gene: .
CDR3 protein: CASTLNPGVTEAFF
CDR3 DNA: TGTGCCAGCACGTTAAACCCGGGGGTCACTGAAGCTTTCTTT

CDR3 length: 15
V gene: TRBV2
J gene: TRBJ1-2
clone size: .
D gene: TRBD1
CDR3 protein: CASSEGQVRSYGYTF
CDR3 DNA: TGTGCCAGCAGTGAGGGACAGGTCAGAAGCTATGGCTACACCTTC

CDR3 length: 16
V gene: TRBV6-5
J gene: TRBJ1-2
clone size: .
D gene: TRBD1
CDR3 protein: CASSYQTGTAVYGYTF
CDR3 DNA: TGTGCCAGCAGTTACCAAACCGGGACAGCCGTCTATGGCTACACCTTC

CDR3 length: 15
V gene: TRBV13
J gene: TRBJ2-7
clone size: .
D gene: .
CDR3 protein: CASSRGRTPTYEQYF
CDR3 DNA: TGTGCCAGCAGCCGAGGGCGGACCCCTACCTACGAGCAGTACTTC

CDR3 length: 17
V gene: TRBV7-8
J gene: TRBJ2-2
clone size: once
D gene: TRBD1
CDR3 protein: CASHLQGGTGVTGELFF
CDR3 DNA: TGTGCCAGCCATTTACAGGGGGGGACAGGGGTCACCGGGGAGCTGTTTTTT

CDR3 length: 15
V gene: TRBV4-1
J gene: TRBJ1-5
clone size: .
D gene: .
CDR3 protein: CASSHTGTPDQPQHF
CDR3 DNA: TGCGCCAGCAGCCATACCGGGACACCAGATCAGCCCCAGCATTTT

CDR3 length: 16
V gene: TRBV7-8
J gene: TRBJ2-7
clone size: .
D gene: .
CDR3 protein: CASSLEAGSGIYEQYF
CDR3 DNA: TGTGCCAGCAGCTTAGAGGCGGGGTCGGGGATCTACGAGCAGTACTTC

CDR3 length: 15
V gene: TRBV6-8
J gene: TRBJ1-5
clone size: .
D gene: .
CDR3 protein: CASSDRSFFNQPQHF
CDR3 DNA: TGTGCCAGCAGCGACAGGTCCTTCTTCAATCAGCCCCAGCATTTT

CDR3 length: 14
V gene: TRBV7-9
J gene: TRBJ2-1
clone size: .
D gene: .
CDR3 protein: CASSSWTLYNEQFF
CDR3 DNA: TGTGCCAGCAGCTCTTGGACACTCTACAATGAGCAGTTCTTC

CDR3 length: 12
V gene: TRBV5-4
J gene: TRBJ1-1
clone size: .
D gene: .
CDR3 protein: CASSLQNTEAFF
CDR3 DNA: TGTGCCAGCAGCTTGCAGAACACTGAAGCTTTCTTT

CDR3 length: 11
V gene: TRBV6-5
J gene: TRBJ1-1
clone size: .
D gene: .
CDR3 protein: CASEGNTEAFF
CDR3 DNA: TGTGCCAGCGAGGGGAACACTGAAGCTTTCTTT

CDR3 length: 15
V gene: TRBV6-5
J gene: TRBJ1-5
clone size: .
D gene: TRBD1
CDR3 protein: CASRPGTGESQPQHF
CDR3 DNA: TGTGCCAGCAGACCCGGGACAGGGGAGAGTCAGCCCCAGCATTTT

CDR3 length: 13
V gene: TRBV7-9
J gene: TRBJ2-7
clone size: .
D gene: TRBD1
CDR3 protein: CASSSTGPYEQYF
CDR3 DNA: TGTGCCAGCAGCTCGACAGGGCCCTACGAGCAGTACTTC

CDR3 length: 20
V gene: TRBV28
J gene: TRBJ2-1
clone size: .
D gene: TRBD2
CDR3 protein: CASSGWWRGGGPSSYNEQFF
CDR3 DNA: TGTGCCAGCAGTGGTTGGTGGCGGGGGGGCGGTCCTAGCTCCTACAATGAGCAGTTCTTC

CDR3 length: 12
V gene: TRBV5-1
J gene: TRBJ1-1
clone size: .
D gene: .
CDR3 protein: CASSFGENEAFF
CDR3 DNA: TGCGCCAGCAGCTTTGGGGAGAATGAAGCTTTCTTT

CDR3 length: 15
V gene: TRBV9
J gene: TRBJ2-1
clone size: .
D gene: .
CDR3 protein: CASSPQGNSYNEQFF
CDR3 DNA: TGTGCCAGCAGCCCCCAGGGGAACTCCTACAATGAGCAGTTCTTC

CDR3 length: 14
V gene: TRBV7-3
J gene: TRBJ2-3
clone size: .
D gene: TRBD1
CDR3 protein: CASSLGQGPDTQYF
CDR3 DNA: TGTGCCAGCAGCTTAGGACAGGGGCCAGATACGCAGTATTTT

CDR3 length: 15
V gene: TRBV12-2
J gene: TRBJ2-1
clone size: few
D gene: .
CDR3 protein: CASRLRRGGRGEQFF
CDR3 DNA: TGTGCAAGTCGCTTAAGGCGGGGGGGCCGGGGTGAGCAGTTCTTC

CDR3 length: 15
V gene: TRBV5-1
J gene: TRBJ1-1
clone size: .
D gene: .
CDR3 protein: CASSLAQGWSTEAFF
CDR3 DNA: TGCGCCAGCAGCTTAGCCCAGGGATGGAGCACTGAAGCTTTCTTT

CDR3 length: 15
V gene: TRBV6-6
J gene: TRBJ1-2
clone size: .
D gene: TRBD1
CDR3 protein: CASSYDRGRTYGYTF
CDR3 DNA: TGTGCCAGCAGTTACGACAGGGGCCGAACCTATGGCTACACCTTC

CDR3 length: 15
V gene: TRBV4-1
J gene: TRBJ2-7
clone size: .
D gene: TRBD1
CDR3 protein: CASSQATGVAYEQYF
CDR3 DNA: TGCGCCAGCAGCCAAGCTACAGGGGTCGCCTACGAGCAGTACTTC

CDR3 length: 14
V gene: TRBV6-6
J gene: TRBJ2-3
clone size: once
D gene: .
CDR3 protein: CATGRQRGGDTQYF
CDR3 DNA: TGTGCCACCGGACGCCAAAGGGGGGGAGATACGCAGTATTTT

CDR3 length: 15
V gene: TRBV5-4
J gene: TRBJ2-6
clone size: .
D gene: .
CDR3 protein: CASSLGFSGANVLTF
CDR3 DNA: TGTGCCAGCAGCCTAGGCTTCTCTGGGGCCAACGTCCTGACTTTC

CDR3 length: 15
V gene: TRBV7-9
J gene: TRBJ2-7
clone size: once
D gene: TRBD2
CDR3 protein: CASSAGLEYGHEQYF
CDR3 DNA: TGTGCCAGCAGCGCCGGACTAGAATATGGCCACGAGCAGTACTTC

CDR3 length: 16
V gene: TRBV27
J gene: TRBJ1-5
clone size: .
D gene: .
CDR3 protein: CASSLTGRGIYQPQHF
CDR3 DNA: TGTGCCAGCAGTCTAACCGGGAGGGGGATATATCAGCCCCAGCATTTT

CDR3 length: 15
V gene: TRBV7-2
J gene: TRBJ1-5
clone size: .
D gene: .
CDR3 protein: CASSLAVQGGQPQHF
CDR3 DNA: TGTGCCAGCAGCTTAGCAGTTCAAGGGGGACAGCCCCAGCATTTT

CDR3 length: 16
V gene: TRBV27
J gene: TRBJ2-1
clone size: .
D gene: .
CDR3 protein: CASRRARDGTYNEQFF
CDR3 DNA: TGTGCCAGCAGGAGGGCGCGGGACGGAACCTACAATGAGCAGTTCTTC

CDR3 length: 15
V gene: TRBV13
J gene: TRBJ1-4
clone size: .
D gene: .
CDR3 protein: CASSLGRATNEKLFF
CDR3 DNA: TGTGCCAGCAGCTTAGGGAGAGCAACTAATGAAAAACTGTTTTTT

CDR3 length: 14
V gene: TRBV27
J gene: TRBJ2-7
clone size: few
D gene: TRBD1
CDR3 protein: CASSLGQAIYEQYF
CDR3 DNA: TGTGCCAGCAGCCTGGGACAGGCCATCTACGAGCAGTACTTC

CDR3 length: 12
V gene: TRBV7-9
J gene: TRBJ1-5
clone size: .
D gene: .
CDR3 protein: CASTATFQPQHF
CDR3 DNA: TGTGCCAGCACCGCGACTTTTCAGCCCCAGCATTTT

CDR3 length: 11
V gene: TRBV10-2
J gene: TRBJ2-7
clone size: once
D gene: .
CDR3 protein: CASLSAGEQYF
CDR3 DNA: TGCGCCAGCCTCTCCGCCGGCGAGCAGTACTTC